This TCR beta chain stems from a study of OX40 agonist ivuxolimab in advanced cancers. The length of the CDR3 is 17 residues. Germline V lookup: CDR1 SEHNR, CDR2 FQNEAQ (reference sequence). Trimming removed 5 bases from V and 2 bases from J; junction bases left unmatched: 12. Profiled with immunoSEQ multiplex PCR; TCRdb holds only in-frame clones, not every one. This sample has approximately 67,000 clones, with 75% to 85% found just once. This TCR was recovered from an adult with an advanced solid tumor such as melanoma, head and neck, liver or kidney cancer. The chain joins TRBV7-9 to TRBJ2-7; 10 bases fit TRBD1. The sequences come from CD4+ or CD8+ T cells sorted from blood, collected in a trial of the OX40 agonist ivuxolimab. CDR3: CASSTQGQGGTTYEQYF. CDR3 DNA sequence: TGTGCCAGCAGCACACAAGGACAGGGGGGAACCACCTACGAGCAGTACTTC.